This T cell receptor beta chain originates from a study of T-cell reconstitution after alpha-beta-depleted transplantation in children. The TCRbeta library was prepared with unique molecular identifiers. TCRdb reanalysed the PCR reads using MiXCR and keeps one entry per CDR3 protein. The profile covers about 610,000 distinct CDR3 sequences, with about 10% appearing a single time and roughly 4% taken by the ten largest. This clonotype was observed many times. Germline loops: CDR1 DFQATT, CDR2 SNEGSKA (reference sequence). V lost 0 bases, J lost 8 bases, and 7 bases lay in between. The CDR3 has 12 amino acids.

The rearrangement joins TRBV20-1 to TRBJ1-4, with D maybe TRBD1 (5 bases). This sequence originates from a human donor who donated a stem cell graft to a child with acute myeloid leukemia. The specimen comprised PBMCs from the stem cell graft donor, sampled from the stem cell graft. The CDR3 nucleotides read TGCAGTGCTAGAGACTCAGGGGAAAAACTGTTTTTT. The encoded protein is CSARDSGEKLFF.